Presented here are 27 T cell receptor beta chains from one specimen sequenced in a study of OX40 agonist ivuxolimab in advanced cancers. To prepare the library, the immunoSEQ multiplex PCR assay was applied. The immuneACCESS repertoire file appears here via TCRdb, limited to in-frame rearrangements. These files lack a portion of the clones; in checked studies, under half of the deficit traces to unresolved V genes, and the cause of the others is not known. The sample profile shows about 45,000 clones; approximately 84% of them were found once. The ten most abundant clones make up 0.3% to 0.45% of the sample. This specimen was CD4+ or CD8+ T cells sorted from blood, taken in a trial of the OX40 agonist ivuxolimab. Every receptor here comes from an adult with an advanced solid tumor such as melanoma, head and neck, liver or kidney cancer.

V and J are TRBV18 and TRBJ1-6, with D possibly matching TRBD1 (5 bases). CDR3 size: 13 residues. Germline CDR1 KGHSH, CDR2 LQKENI. The V end was cut by 4 bases, the J end by 9 bases, with 10 bases between. The CDR3 coding sequence is TGTGCCAGCTCACAGGGGTCGGGTTCACCCCTCCACTTT. It codes for CASSQGSGSPLHF.

The rearrangement links TRBV28 to TRBJ2-4, with TRBD1 matching 8 bases. The CDR3 extends over 13 amino acids. V lost 8 bases, J lost 9 bases, and 9 bases stayed unmatched. Germline-derived CDR1 and CDR2 are MDHEN and SYDVKM. In DNA form, the CDR3 reads TGTGCCAGCCGGGACAGGCTATTCGGCATTCAGTACTTC. This sequence encodes CASRDRLFGIQYF.

The chain links TRBV18 to TRBJ1-4, with D perhaps TRBD1 (6 bases). The CDR3 runs to 16 residues. Germline CDR1 is KGHSH and CDR2 is LQKENI. The V end lost 2 bases, the J end lost 8 bases, and 18 bases lay between the germline ends. The CDR3 DNA reads as TGTGCCAGCTCACCATCTGCGGGCGGGGGCTCGGAAAAACTGTTTTTT. Protein product: CASSPSAGGGSEKLFF.

This chain connects TRBV18 to TRBJ2-5, with unresolved D. Germline CDR1 and CDR2: KGHSH and LQKENI. V lost 5 bases to trimming and J lost 2 bases, with 9 bases between them. The CDR3 has 13 amino acids. DNA for the CDR3: TGTGCCAGCTCATTGCAAGCTCAAGAGACCCAGTACTTC. Its translation is CASSLQAQETQYF.

The chain uses TRBV2 and TRBJ2-1, with 14 bases lining up with TRBD2. V was clipped by 8 bases and J by 9 bases; unmatched bases: 15. From germline, CDR1 is SNHLY and CDR2 FYNNEI. The CDR3 has 17 amino acids. The CDR3 region is CASRKTSGGVIYLEQFF. The CDR3 region has the DNA TGTGCCAGCCGAAAGACTAGCGGGGGGGTCATCTATCTTGAGCAGTTCTTC.

The J gene is TRBJ1-6, the V gene TRBV15; 10 bases fit TRBD1. Germline V gene lookup returns CDR1 LNHNV and CDR2 YYDKDF (reference sequence). The CDR3 totals 18 residues. The V gene end was trimmed by 3 bases and the J gene end by 9 bases; junction bases not matched to a gene: 14. The CDR3 nucleotides are TGTGCCACCAGCAGGCCCGTGGGGTCGGGACAGGGGATTTCACCCCTCCACTTT. It codes for CATSRPVGSGQGISPLHF.

The sample holds a few counts of this clone. The chain recombines TRBV5-5 with TRBJ1-5; 8 bases line up with TRBD1. CDR1 and CDR2 from the germline V gene are SGHKS and YYEKEE (reference sequence). J was trimmed by 4 bases and V by 4 bases; bases with no gene match: 7. This CDR3 region has 15 residues. CDR3 sequence reads: CASSPDRGYNQPQHF. CDR3 sequence (DNA): TGTGCCAGCAGCCCTGACAGGGGTTATAATCAGCCCCAGCATTTT.

The CDR3 DNA sequence: TGCGCCAGCAGCCCCGGGACAGTGGGAACTGAAGCTTTCTTT. Residues: CASSPGTVGTEAFF. J is TRBJ1-1 and V is TRBV5-1, with 7 bases matching TRBD1. CDR1 SGHRS and CDR2 YFSETQ come from the germline V gene. The CDR3 runs to 14 residues. V was clipped by 4 bases and J by 5 bases; unmatched bases: 8.

This rearrangement joins TRBV4-3 to TRBJ2-1, with D perhaps assigned TRBD1 or TRBD2 (6 bases each). Germline CDR1 and CDR2: LGHNA and YSLEER. This CDR3 has 15 amino acids. V lost 2 bases to trimming and J lost 5 bases, with 13 bases between them. The CDR3 protein is CASSQYPGANNEQFF. CDR3 nucleotide sequence: TGCGCCAGCAGCCAATATCCGGGGGCTAACAATGAGCAGTTCTTC.

The V gene is TRBV6-6, the J gene TRBJ1-5; 10 bases match TRBD1. Germline-derived CDR1 and CDR2 are MNHNY and SVGAGI (reference sequence). V shed 5 bases, J shed 3 bases, and the junction held 4 bases outside the gene matches. The CDR3 totals 15 residues. CDR3 nucleotide sequence: TGTGCCAGCAGTCCCGGGACAGGGGACAATCAGCCCCAGCATTTT. Translating gives CASSPGTGDNQPQHF.

The chain is built from TRBV5-1 and TRBJ2-3, with TRBD2 identical over 11 bases. Germline CDR1 reads SGHRS; CDR2 reads YFSETQ. The V segment lost 0 bases and the J segment 3 bases; nucleotides outside the gene matches: 15. The CDR3 totals 20 residues. The CDR3 DNA is TGCGCCAGCAGCTTGGATGGACAGGGTTTAGCGGGGGGGCCGACAGATACGCAGTATTTT. Its translation is CASSLDGQGLAGGPTDTQYF.

This chain connects TRBV10-3 to TRBJ1-2, with D unclear. V was clipped by 4 bases and J by 8 bases, with 11 bases between them. This CDR3 is 12 amino acids long. The germline gives CDR1 ENHRY, CDR2 SYGVKD. CDR3 nucleotide sequence: TGTGCCATCAGTGGTACACAAGACGGCTACACCTTC. Its protein is CAISGTQDGYTF.

V and J are TRBV2 and TRBJ1-4; possible D gene TRBD1, 5 bases. Between the trimmed V and J ends, which lost 5 bases and 5 bases, there was a span of 15 bases. The CDR3 loop spans 15 amino acids. Looked up from germline, CDR1 is SNHLY and CDR2 is FYNNEI. This CDR3 reads CASSFDGGVNEKLFF. Here the CDR3 DNA reads TGTGCCAGCAGTTTCGACGGGGGGGTAAATGAAAAACTGTTTTTT.

The CDR3: CSARDPGEAFF. In DNA, the CDR3 is TGCAGTGCTAGAGATCCAGGGGAAGCTTTCTTT. The V call is TRBV20-1, the J call TRBJ1-1; a possible D gene is TRBD1 (5 bases). The V gene lost 0 bases and the J gene lost 8 bases, with 7 bases spanning the gap. The CDR3 loop spans 11 amino acids. CDR1 and CDR2 from the germline V gene are DFQATT and SNEGSKA (reference sequence).

This clone was detected only once. This chain uses TRBV5-8 with TRBJ1-2; D is perhaps TRBD1 (6 bases). Trimming took 2 bases from V and 5 from J, leaving 10 bases between them. Germline V gives CDR1 SGHTS, CDR2 YDEGEE. This CDR3 has 13 residues. CDR3 amino acids: CASSFGQRYGYTF. As DNA, the CDR3 is TGTGCCAGCAGCTTCGGACAGCGATATGGCTACACCTTC.

The chain employs TRBV20-1 and TRBJ2-5; 9 positions match TRBD2. This CDR3 comprises 11 residues. Unmatched junction bases numbered 1, after V lost 6 bases and J lost 5 bases. Germline V lookup: CDR1 DFQATT, CDR2 SNEGSKA (reference sequence). CDR3 amino acids: CSAAGGETQYF. The CDR3 DNA reads TGCAGTGCCGCGGGGGGGGAGACCCAGTACTTC.

This chain uses TRBV6-1 with TRBJ2-3, with D unresolved. Trimming stripped 8 bases from V and 2 bases from J, with 14 bases between. In germline, CDR1 is MNHNS, CDR2 SASEGT. The CDR3 has 14 amino acids. CDR3 DNA: TGTGCCAGCTCAACTGGGCCCCCCACAGATACGCAGTATTTT. This translates into CASSTGPPTDTQYF.

CDR3 loop: CASSEARWHGAGDEQFF. Written as DNA, the CDR3 is TGTGCCAGCAGTGAAGCGCGGTGGCACGGTGCGGGCGATGAGCAGTTCTTC. The chain has TRBV2 and TRBJ2-1, with D possibly matching TRBD2 (5 bases). Germline V CDR1 and CDR2: SNHLY, FYNNEI. V lost 0 bases and J 8 bases, leaving 20 bases between the germline ends. The length of the CDR3 is 17 residues.

V gene TRBV18 combines with J gene TRBJ2-7; 12 bases line up with TRBD2. The germline V gene has CDR1 KGHSH and CDR2 LQKENI. V dropped 2 bases and J dropped 2; count of bases not matched to a gene: 7. The length of the CDR3 is 17 residues. The CDR3 DNA reads TGTGCCAGCTCACCAAACCGGCTAGCGGGAGGGACCTACGAGCAGTACTTC. It is translated as CASSPNRLAGGTYEQYF. Combining the CDR3 with reference TRBV18 and TRBJ2-7 gives the whole variable domain NAGVMQNPRHLVRRRGQEARLRCSPMKGHSHVYWYRQLPEEGLKFMVYLQKENIIDESGMPKERFSAEFPKEGPSILRIQQVVRGDSAAYFCASSPNRLAGGTYEQYFGPGTRLTVT.

A few counts support this clone. V usage is TRBV14 and J usage is TRBJ2-2, with a tentative D call TRBD2 (6 bases). The V end was cut by 3 bases, the J end by 7 bases, with 18 bases between. CDR1 is SGHDN, CDR2 FVKESK, per germline. CDR3 length equals 16 residues. The DNA for the CDR3 is TGTGCCAGCAGCCATGGCGGAGGGAGATTTGGCGGGGAGCTGTTTTTT. This translates into CASSHGGGRFGGELFF.

J is TRBJ2-2 and V is TRBV10-3; the match to TRBD1 covers 8 bases. The junction had 2 bases not matched to a gene; V was cut back by 10 bases and J by 1 base. The CDR3 loop spans 13 amino acids. Germline V gene lookup returns CDR1 ENHRY and CDR2 SYGVKD. CDR3: CANGQGNTGELFF. In nucleotides, the CDR3 is TGTGCCAACGGACAGGGGAACACCGGGGAGCTGTTTTTT.

The rearrangement uses TRBV7-8 and TRBJ1-5; D might be TRBD1 (5 bases). The germline V gene encodes CDR1 SGHVS and CDR2 FQNEAQ. Trimming cost V 1 base and J 5 bases, with 12 bases left between them. The CDR3 is 15 amino acids. For the CDR3, the DNA is TGTGCCAGCAGCTTAGGCGGGCAGGGTCATCAGCCCCAGCATTTT. This codes for CASSLGGQGHQPQHF.

The V and J genes are TRBV19 and TRBJ1-5; TRBD1 agrees at 11 bases. Germline values: CDR1 LNHDA, CDR2 SQIVND (reference sequence). V lost 4 bases, J lost 1 base, and 6 bases stayed unmatched. This CDR3 has 17 residues. CDR3 loop: CASSTLGTGGSNQPQHF. The CDR3, as DNA: TGTGCCAGTAGTACCCTAGGGACAGGGGGAAGCAATCAGCCCCAGCATTTT. The full variable domain, with the rest looked up from reference TRBV19 and TRBJ1-5, is DGGITQSPKYLFRKEGQNVTLSCEQNLNHDAMYWYRQDPGQGLRLIYYSQIVNDFQKGDIAEGYSVSREKKESFPLTVTSAQKNPTAFYLCASSTLGTGGSNQPQHFGDGTRLSIL.

The table lists this clone with a count of one. V and J are TRBV6-6 and TRBJ1-4; D is ambiguous. CDR3 size: 16 residues. The V and J ends lost 6 bases and 7 bases respectively, with 21 bases between them. Germline V CDR1 and CDR2: MNHNY, SVGAGI (reference sequence). This CDR3 is CASRPTDRYNGEKLFF. The CDR3 nucleotides are TGTGCCAGCAGACCCACTGACCGGTATAATGGTGAAAAACTGTTTTTT.

The chain is built from TRBV2 and TRBJ1-2; no clear D gene. This CDR3 contains 12 residues. Germline CDR1 SNHLY, CDR2 FYNNEI. Trimming took 3 bases from V and 8 from J, leaving 10 bases between them. The CDR3 region is CASSDRFEGYTF. Here the CDR3 DNA reads TGTGCCAGCAGTGACAGGTTTGAGGGCTACACCTTC.

The gene calls are TRBV7-2 and TRBJ1-3; D unresolved. The CDR3 has 15 residues. Trimming took off 7 bases at V and 0 bases at J, with 13 bases between the two ends. Germline-derived CDR1 and CDR2 are SGHTA and FQGNSA. CDR3 in amino acids: CASKGLPNSGNTIYF. CDR3 nucleotide sequence: TGTGCCAGCAAAGGTCTCCCCAACTCTGGAAACACCATATATTTT.

J is TRBJ2-7 and V is TRBV18; 7 nucleotides match TRBD1. J lost 5 bases, V lost 4 bases, and 5 bases had no gene match. The CDR3 is 13 residues long. Germline V gives CDR1 KGHSH, CDR2 LQKENI. The CDR3 sequence is CASSRDRENEQYF. The CDR3 coding sequence is TGTGCCAGCTCACGTGACAGGGAGAACGAGCAGTACTTC.